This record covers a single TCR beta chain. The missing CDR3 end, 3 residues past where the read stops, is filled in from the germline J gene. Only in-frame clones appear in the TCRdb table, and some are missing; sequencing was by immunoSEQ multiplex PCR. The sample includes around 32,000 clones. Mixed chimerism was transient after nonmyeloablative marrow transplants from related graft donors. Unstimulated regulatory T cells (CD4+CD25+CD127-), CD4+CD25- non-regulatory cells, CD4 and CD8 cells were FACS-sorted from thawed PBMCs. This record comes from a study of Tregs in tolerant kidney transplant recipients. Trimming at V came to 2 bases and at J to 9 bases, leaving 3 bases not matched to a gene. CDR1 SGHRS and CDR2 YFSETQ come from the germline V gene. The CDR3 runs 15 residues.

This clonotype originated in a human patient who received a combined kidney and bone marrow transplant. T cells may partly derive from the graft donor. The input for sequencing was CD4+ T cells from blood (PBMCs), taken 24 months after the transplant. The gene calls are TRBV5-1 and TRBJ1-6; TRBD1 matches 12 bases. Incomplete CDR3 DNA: TGCGCCAGCAGCTTCTCGGGACAGGGGGCTTCACCC. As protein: CASSFSGQGASP. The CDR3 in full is CASSFSGQGASPLHF.